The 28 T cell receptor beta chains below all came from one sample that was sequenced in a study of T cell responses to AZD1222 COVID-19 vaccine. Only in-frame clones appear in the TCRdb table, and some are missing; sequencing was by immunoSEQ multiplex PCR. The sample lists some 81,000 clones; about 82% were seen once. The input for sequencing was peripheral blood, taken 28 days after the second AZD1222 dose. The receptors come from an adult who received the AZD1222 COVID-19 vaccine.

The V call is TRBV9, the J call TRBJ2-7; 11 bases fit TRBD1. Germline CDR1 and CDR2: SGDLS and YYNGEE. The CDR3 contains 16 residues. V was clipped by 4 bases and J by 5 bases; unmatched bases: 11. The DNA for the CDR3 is TGTGCCAGCAGCCCGACCGGACAGGGGGCGCGAAACGAGCAGTACTTC. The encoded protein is CASSPTGQGARNEQYF.

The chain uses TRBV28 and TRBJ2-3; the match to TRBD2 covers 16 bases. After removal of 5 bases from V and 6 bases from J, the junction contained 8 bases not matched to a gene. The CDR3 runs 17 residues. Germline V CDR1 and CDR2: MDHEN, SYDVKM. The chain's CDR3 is CASSPGTSGRAEDTQYF. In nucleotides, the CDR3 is TGTGCCAGCAGTCCCGGGACTAGCGGGAGGGCCGAGGATACGCAGTATTTT.

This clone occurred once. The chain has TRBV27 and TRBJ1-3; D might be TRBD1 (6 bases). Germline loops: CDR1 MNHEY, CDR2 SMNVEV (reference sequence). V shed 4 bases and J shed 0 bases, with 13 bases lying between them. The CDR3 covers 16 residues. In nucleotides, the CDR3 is TGTGCCAGCAGTTCCCTACAGACAGGCTCTGGAAACACCATATATTTT. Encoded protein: CASSSLQTGSGNTIYF.

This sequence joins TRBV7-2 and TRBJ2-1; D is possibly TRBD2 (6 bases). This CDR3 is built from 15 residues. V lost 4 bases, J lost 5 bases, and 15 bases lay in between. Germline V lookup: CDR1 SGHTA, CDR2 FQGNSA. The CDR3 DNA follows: TGTGCCAGCAGCTCGGGACTTCCTGAGGACAATGAGCAGTTCTTC. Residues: CASSSGLPEDNEQFF.

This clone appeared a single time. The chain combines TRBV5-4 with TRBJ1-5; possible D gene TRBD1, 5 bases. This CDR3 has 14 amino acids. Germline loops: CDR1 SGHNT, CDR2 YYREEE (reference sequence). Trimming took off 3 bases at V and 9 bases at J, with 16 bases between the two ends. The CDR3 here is CASSSGGTGRPQHF. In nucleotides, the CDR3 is TGTGCCAGCAGCTCTGGGGGGACCGGCCGGCCCCAGCATTTT. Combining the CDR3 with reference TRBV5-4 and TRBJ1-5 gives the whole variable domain ETGVTQSPTHLIKTRGQQVTLRCSSQSGHNTVSWYQQALGQGPQFIFQYYREEENGRGNFPPRFSGLQFPNYSSELNVNALELDDSALYLCASSSGGTGRPQHFGDGTRLSIL.

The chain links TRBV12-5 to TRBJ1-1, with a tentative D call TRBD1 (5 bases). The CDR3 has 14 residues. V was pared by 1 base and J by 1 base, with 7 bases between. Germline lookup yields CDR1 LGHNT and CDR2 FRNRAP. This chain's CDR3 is CASGLGTPNTEAFF. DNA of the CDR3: TGTGCTAGTGGTTTGGGGACACCGAACACTGAAGCTTTCTTT.

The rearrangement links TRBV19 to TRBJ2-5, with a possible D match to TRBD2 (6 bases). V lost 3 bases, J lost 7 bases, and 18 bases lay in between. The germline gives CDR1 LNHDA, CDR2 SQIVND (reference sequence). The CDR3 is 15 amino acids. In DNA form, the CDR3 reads TGTGCCAGTAGTATGACCGCGGGGTCCAGTGGGACCCAGTACTTC. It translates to CASSMTAGSSGTQYF.

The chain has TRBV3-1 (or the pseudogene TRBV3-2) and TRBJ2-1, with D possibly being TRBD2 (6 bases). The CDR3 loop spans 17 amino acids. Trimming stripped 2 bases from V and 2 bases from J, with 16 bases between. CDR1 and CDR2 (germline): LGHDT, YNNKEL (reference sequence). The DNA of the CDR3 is TGTGCCAGCAGCCAAAGTTTAACGGGACTGCCCTACAATGAGCAGTTCTTC. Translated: CASSQSLTGLPYNEQFF.

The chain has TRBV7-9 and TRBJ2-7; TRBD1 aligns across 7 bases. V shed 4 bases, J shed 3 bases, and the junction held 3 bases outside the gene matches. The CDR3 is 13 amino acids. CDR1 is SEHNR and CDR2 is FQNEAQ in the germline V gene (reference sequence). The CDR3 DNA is TGTGCCAGCAGCTCCGACAGGGTCTACGAGCAGTACTTC. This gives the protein CASSSDRVYEQYF. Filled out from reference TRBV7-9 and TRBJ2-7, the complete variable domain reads DTGVSQNPRHKITKRGQNVTFRCDPISEHNRLYWYRQTLGQGPEFLTYFQNEAQLEKSRLLSDRFSAERPKGSFSTLEIQRTEQGDSAMYLCASSSDRVYEQYFGPGTRLTVT.

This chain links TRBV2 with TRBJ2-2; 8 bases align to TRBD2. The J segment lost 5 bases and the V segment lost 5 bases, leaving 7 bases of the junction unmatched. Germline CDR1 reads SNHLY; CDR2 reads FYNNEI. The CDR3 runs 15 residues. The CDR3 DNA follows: TGTGCCAGCAGTCCCGGACTAGCTGGGACCGGGGAGCTGTTTTTT. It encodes CASSPGLAGTGELFF.

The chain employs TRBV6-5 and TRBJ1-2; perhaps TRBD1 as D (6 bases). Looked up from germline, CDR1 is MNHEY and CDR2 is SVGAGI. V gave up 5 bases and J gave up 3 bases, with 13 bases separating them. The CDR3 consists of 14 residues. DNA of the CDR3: TGTGCCAGCAGTCACGGGGACAAGCACTATGGCTACACCTTC. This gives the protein CASSHGDKHYGYTF.

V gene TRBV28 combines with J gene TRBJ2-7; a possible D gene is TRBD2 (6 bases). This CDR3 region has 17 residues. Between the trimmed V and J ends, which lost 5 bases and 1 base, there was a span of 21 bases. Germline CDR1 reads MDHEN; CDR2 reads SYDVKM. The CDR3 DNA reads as TGTGCCAGCAGTAGCTCCGGGACTTCCGGCGGGTCCTACGAGCAGTACTTC. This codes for CASSSSGTSGGSYEQYF.

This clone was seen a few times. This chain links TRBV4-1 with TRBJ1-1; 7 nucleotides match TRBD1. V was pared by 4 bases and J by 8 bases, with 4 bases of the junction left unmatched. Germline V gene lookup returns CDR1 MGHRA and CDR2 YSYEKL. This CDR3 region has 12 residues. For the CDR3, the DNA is TGCGCCAGCAGCCGCACAGGGGTGGAAGCTTTCTTT. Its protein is CASSRTGVEAFF.

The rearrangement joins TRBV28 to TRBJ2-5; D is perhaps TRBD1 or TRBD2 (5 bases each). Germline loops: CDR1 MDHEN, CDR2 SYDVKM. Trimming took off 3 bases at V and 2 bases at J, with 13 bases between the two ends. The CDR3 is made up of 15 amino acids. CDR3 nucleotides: TGTGCCAGCAGTTTCCCTCGGGGCGAACAAGAGACCCAGTACTTC. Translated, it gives CASSFPRGEQETQYF.

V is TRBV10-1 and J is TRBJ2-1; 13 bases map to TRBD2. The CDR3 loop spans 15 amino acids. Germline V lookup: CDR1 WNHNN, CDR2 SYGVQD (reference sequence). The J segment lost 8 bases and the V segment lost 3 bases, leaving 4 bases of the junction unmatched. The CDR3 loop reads CASSEGTSGKHEQFF. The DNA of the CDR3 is TGCGCCAGCAGTGAAGGGACTAGCGGGAAACATGAGCAGTTCTTC.

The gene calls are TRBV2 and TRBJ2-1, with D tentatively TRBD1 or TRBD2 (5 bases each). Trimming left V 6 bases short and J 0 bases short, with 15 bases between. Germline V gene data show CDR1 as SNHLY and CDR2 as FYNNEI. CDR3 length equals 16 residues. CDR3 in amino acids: CASRPGAGVSYNEQFF. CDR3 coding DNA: TGTGCCAGCAGGCCCGGGGCCGGGGTCTCCTACAATGAGCAGTTCTTC.

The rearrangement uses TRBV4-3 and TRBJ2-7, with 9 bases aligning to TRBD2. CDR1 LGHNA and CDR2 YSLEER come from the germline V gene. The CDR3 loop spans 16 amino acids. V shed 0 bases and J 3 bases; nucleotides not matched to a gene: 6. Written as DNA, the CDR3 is TGCGCCAGCAGCCAAGATGGGCTAGCGGGGAACTACGAGCAGTACTTC. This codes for CASSQDGLAGNYEQYF.

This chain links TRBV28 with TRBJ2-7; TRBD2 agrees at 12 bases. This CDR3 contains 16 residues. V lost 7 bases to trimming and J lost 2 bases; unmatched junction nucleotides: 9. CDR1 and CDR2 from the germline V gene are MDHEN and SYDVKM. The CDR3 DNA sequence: TGTGCCAGCAACCCCCCCGGGACTAGCGGGCCCTACGAGCAGTACTTC. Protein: CASNPPGTSGPYEQYF.

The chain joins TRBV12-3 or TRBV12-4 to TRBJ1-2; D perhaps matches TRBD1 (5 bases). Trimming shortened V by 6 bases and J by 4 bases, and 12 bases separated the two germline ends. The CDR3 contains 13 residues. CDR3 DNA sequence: TGTGCCAGCAGCCTTGGGACGGTCTATGGCTACACCTTC. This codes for CASSLGTVYGYTF.

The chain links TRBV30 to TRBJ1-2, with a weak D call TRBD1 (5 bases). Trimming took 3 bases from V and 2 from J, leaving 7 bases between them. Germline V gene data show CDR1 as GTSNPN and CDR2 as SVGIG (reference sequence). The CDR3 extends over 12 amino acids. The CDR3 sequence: CAWSAGNYGYTF. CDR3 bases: TGTGCCTGGAGCGCAGGGAACTATGGCTACACCTTC. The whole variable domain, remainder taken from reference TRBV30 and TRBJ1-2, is SQTIHQWPATLVQPVGSPLSLECTVEGTSNPNLYWYRQAAGRGLQLLFYSVGIGQISSEVPQNLSASRPQDRQFILSSKKLLLSDSGFYLCAWSAGNYGYTFGSGTRLTVV.

The CDR3 is CASSAGRRQPQHF. CDR3 DNA sequence: TGTGCCAGCAGCGCCGGGAGGCGACAGCCCCAGCATTTT. The chain combines TRBV5-6 with TRBJ1-5; D unresolved. The germline V gene has CDR1 SGHDT and CDR2 YYEEEE. Trimming removed 4 bases from V and 7 bases from J, with 12 bases in between. This CDR3 contains 13 residues.

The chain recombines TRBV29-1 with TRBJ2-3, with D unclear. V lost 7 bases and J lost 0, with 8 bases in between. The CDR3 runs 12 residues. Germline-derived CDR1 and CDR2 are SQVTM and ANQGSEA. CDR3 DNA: TGCAGCGCCCGCAGGAGCACAGATACGCAGTATTTT. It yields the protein CSARRSTDTQYF.

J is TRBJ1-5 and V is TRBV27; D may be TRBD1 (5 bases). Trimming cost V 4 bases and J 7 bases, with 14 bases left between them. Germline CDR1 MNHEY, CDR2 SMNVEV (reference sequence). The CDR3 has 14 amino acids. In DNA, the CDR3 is TGTGCCAGCAGTTCCGGACAAGTCGAACAGCCCCAGCATTTT. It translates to CASSSGQVEQPQHF.

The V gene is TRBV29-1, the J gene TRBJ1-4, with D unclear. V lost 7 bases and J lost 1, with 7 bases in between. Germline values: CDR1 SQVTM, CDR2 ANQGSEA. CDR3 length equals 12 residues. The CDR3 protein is CSARKTNEKLFF. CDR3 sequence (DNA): TGCAGCGCGCGTAAAACTAATGAAAAACTGTTTTTT.

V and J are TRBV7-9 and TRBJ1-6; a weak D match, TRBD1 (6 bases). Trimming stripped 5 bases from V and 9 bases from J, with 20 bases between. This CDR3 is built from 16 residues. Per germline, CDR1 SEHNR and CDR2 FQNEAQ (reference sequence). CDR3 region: CASSATGRGLFSPLHF. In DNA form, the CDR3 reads TGTGCCAGCAGCGCAACAGGGAGGGGATTATTTTCACCCCTCCACTTT.

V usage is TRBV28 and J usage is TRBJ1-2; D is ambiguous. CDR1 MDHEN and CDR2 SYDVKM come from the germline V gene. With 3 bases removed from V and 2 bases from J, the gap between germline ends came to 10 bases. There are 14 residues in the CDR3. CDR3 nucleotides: TGTGCCAGCAGTTTGGGTCTAGGAAACTATGGCTACACCTTC. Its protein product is CASSLGLGNYGYTF.

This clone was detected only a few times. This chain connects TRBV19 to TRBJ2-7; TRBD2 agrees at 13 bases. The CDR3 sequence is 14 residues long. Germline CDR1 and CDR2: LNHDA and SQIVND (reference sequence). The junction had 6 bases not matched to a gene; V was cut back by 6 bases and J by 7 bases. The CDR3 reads CASSPLAGGGEQYF. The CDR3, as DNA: TGTGCCAGTAGCCCACTAGCGGGAGGGGGGGAGCAGTACTTC. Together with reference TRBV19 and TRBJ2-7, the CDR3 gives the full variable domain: DGGITQSPKYLFRKEGQNVTLSCEQNLNHDAMYWYRQDPGQGLRLIYYSQIVNDFQKGDIAEGYSVSREKKESFPLTVTSAQKNPTAFYLCASSPLAGGGEQYFGPGTRLTVT.

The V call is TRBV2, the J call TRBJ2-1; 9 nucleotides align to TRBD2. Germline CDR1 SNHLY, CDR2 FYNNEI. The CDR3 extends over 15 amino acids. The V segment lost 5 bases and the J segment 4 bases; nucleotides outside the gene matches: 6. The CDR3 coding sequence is TGTGCCAGCAGTATTAGCGGGAGCCCGTACAATGAGCAGTTCTTC. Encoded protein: CASSISGSPYNEQFF.